The rows below give T cell receptor beta chains drawn from one sample of a study of cytomegalovirus exposure and HLA in healthy donors. Here immunoSEQ multiplex PCR was the method, and the copy in TCRdb shows in-frame clones only, minus some. The sample contains roughly 77,000 clones, less than 80% of which appear only once. The source material was PBMCs. The source of these receptors is a woman aged 50 to 65 in good health and CMV-seropositive. Each CDR3 is given with its conserved first and last residue. A D gene is named only where the DNA matches it firmly. Not every row has a clone size; where given, it reads once, few, many or a size class.

TRBJ2-1 | - | TRBV5-6 | - | CASNPSTGGLNEQFF | TGTGCCAGCAATCCAAGTACGGGGGGCCTAAATGAGCAGTTCTTC
TRBJ1-1 | TRBD1 | TRBV27 | - | CASSLQQGIEAFF | TGTGCCAGCAGTTTACAACAGGGGATTGAAGCTTTCTTT
TRBJ1-3 | - | TRBV10-3 | - | CAISESYNGNTIYF | TGTGCCATCAGTGAGTCTTATAATGGAAACACCATATATTTT
TRBJ2-7 | TRBD2 | TRBV4-1 | few | CASSQISGGASYEQYF | TGCGCCAGCAGCCAAATTAGCGGGGGGGCCTCCTACGAGCAGTACTTC
TRBJ2-7 | - | TRBV6-5 | - | CASSYNRITYEQYF | TGTGCCAGCAGTTACAACAGAATAACCTACGAGCAGTACTTC
TRBJ2-1 | TRBD2 | TRBV7-3 | few | CASSVGGGDYNEQFF | TGTGCCAGCAGCGTAGGCGGGGGGGACTACAATGAGCAGTTCTTC
TRBJ2-3 | TRBD1 | TRBV7-6 | - | CASSLSGTGENTQYF | TGTGCCAGCAGCTTGTCCGGGACAGGGGAAAATACGCAGTATTTT
TRBJ2-7 | TRBD1 | TRBV5-1 | - | CASSMDRGYEQYF | TGCGCCAGCAGCATGGACAGGGGCTACGAGCAGTACTTC
TRBJ2-2 | TRBD1 | TRBV5-4 | - | CASRLDRLTGELFF | TGTGCCAGCAGGTTGGACAGGCTCACCGGGGAGCTGTTTTTT
TRBJ1-1 | - | TRBV28 | few | CASSPSASMNTEAFF | TGTGCCAGCAGCCCTTCCGCCAGTATGAACACTGAAGCTTTCTTT